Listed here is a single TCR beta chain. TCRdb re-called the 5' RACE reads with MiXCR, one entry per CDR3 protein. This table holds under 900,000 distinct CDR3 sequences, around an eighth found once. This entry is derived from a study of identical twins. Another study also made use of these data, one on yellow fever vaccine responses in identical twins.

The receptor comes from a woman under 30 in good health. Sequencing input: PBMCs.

DNA for the CDR3: TGCGCCAGCAGCCAAGACCCGGGGGCTGTGATTTCACTGAGCTCTGGGGCCAACGTCCTGACTTTC. This gives the protein CASSQDPGAVISLSSGANVLTF. V gene TRBV4-1 combines with J gene TRBJ2-6; TRBD1 or TRBD2 may be the D gene (6 bases each). The CDR3 sequence is 22 residues long. Germline loops: CDR1 MGHRA, CDR2 YSYEKL. Trimming cost V 0 bases and J 0 bases, with 24 bases left between them.